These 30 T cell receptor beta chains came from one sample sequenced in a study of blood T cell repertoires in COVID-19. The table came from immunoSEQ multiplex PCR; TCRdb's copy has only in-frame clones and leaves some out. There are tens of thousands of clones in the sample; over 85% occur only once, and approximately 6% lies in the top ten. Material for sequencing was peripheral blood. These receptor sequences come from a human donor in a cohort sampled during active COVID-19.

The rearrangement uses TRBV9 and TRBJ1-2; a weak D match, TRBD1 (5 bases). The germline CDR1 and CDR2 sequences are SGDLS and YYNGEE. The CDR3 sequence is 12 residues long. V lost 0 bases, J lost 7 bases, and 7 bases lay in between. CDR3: CASSVVRGGYTF. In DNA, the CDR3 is TGTGCCAGCAGCGTAGTTAGGGGTGGCTACACCTTC.

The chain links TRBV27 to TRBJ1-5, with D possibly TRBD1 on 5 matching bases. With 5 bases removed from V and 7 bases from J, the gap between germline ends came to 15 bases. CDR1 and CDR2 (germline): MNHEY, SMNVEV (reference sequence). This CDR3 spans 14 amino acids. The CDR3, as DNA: TGTGCCAGCAGTCCGCAGGGTTTTGGGCAGCCCCAGCATTTT. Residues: CASSPQGFGQPQHF.

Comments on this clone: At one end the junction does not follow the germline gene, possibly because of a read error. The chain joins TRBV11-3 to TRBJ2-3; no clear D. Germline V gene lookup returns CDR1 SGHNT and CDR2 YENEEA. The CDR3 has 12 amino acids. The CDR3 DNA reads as TGTGCCAGCAGCTTTAGCAAAGATACGCAGTATTTT. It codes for CASSFSKDTQYF.

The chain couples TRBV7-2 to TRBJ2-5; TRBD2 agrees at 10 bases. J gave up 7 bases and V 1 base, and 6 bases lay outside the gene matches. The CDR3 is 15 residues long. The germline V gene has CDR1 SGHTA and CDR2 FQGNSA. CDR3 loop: CASSLEAGGRRTQYF. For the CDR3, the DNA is TGTGCCAGCAGCTTAGAAGCGGGGGGGAGGCGGACCCAGTACTTC.

CDR3 sequence reads: CASSLFSPEAFF. The CDR3 DNA is TGTGCCAGCAGCCTCTTTTCACCGGAGGCTTTCTTT. This chain links TRBV2 with TRBJ1-1; D gene uncertain. Trimming cost V 6 bases and J 11 bases, with 16 bases left between them. Germline CDR1 and CDR2: SNHLY and FYNNEI. CDR3 size: 12 residues.

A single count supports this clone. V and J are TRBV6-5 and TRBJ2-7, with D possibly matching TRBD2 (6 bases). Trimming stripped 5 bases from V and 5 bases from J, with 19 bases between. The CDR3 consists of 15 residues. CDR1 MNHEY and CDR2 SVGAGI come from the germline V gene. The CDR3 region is CASSPRDLLPHEQYF. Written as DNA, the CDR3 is TGTGCCAGCAGTCCTAGGGACTTACTACCTCACGAGCAGTACTTC.

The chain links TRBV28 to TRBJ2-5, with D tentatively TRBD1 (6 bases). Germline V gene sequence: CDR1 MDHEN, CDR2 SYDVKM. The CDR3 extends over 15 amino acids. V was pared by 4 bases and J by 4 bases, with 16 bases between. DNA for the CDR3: TGTGCCAGCAGTTCCCACAGGGCTAAGGGAGAGACCCAGTACTTC. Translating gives CASSSHRAKGETQYF.

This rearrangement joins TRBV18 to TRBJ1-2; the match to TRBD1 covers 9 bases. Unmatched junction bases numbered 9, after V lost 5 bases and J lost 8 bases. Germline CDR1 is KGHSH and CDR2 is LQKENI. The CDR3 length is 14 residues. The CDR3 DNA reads TGTGCCAGCTCAAGGGACAGGGAAATGGGAGGCTACACCTTC. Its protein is CASSRDREMGGYTF.

CDR3 sequence reads: CASSPQGLSNQPQHF. The DNA for the CDR3 is TGTGCCAGCTCACCCCAGGGCCTTAGCAATCAGCCCCAGCATTTT. This chain joins TRBV18 and TRBJ1-5; tentatively, D is TRBD1 (5 bases). The germline V and J ends were trimmed by 3 bases and 0 bases, with 9 bases remaining between them. The CDR3 spans 15 residues. Germline V CDR1 and CDR2: KGHSH, LQKENI.

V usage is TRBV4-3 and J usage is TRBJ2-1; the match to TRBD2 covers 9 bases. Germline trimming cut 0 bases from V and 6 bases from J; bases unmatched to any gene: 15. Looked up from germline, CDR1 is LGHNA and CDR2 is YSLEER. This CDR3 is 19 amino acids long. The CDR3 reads CASSQEDSGSSGLANEQFF. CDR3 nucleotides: TGCGCCAGCAGCCAAGAGGATAGCGGGAGCTCGGGTTTAGCCAATGAGCAGTTCTTC.

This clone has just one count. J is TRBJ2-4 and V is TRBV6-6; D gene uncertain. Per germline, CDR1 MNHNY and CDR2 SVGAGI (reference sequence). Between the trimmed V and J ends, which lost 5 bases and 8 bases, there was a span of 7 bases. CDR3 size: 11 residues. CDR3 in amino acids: CASSPEDIQYF. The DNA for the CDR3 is TGTGCCAGCAGTCCTGAGGACATTCAGTACTTC.

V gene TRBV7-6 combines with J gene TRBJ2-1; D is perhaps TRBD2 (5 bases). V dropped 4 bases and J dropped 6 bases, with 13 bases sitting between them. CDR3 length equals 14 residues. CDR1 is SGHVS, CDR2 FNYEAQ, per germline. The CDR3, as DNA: TGTGCCAGCAGCTCACTTGGGAGCCGCAATGAGCAGTTCTTC. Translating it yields CASSSLGSRNEQFF.

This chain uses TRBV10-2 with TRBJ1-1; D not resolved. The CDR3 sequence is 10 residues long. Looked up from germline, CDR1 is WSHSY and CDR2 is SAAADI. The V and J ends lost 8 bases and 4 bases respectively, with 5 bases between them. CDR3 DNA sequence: TGCGCCAGCCGGGGCACTGAAGCTTTCTTT. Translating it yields CASRGTEAFF.

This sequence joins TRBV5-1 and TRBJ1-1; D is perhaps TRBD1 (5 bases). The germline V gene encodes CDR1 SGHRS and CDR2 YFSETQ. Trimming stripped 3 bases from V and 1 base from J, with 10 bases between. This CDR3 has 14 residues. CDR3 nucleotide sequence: TGCGCCAGCAGCTATGGGACTGGGAACACTGAAGCTTTCTTT. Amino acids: CASSYGTGNTEAFF.

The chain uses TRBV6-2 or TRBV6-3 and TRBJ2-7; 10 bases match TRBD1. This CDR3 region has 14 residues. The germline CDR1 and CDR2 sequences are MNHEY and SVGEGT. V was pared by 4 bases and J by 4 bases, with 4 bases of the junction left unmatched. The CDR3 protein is CASSFRDRGYEQYF. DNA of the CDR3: TGTGCCAGCAGTTTCCGGGACAGGGGTTACGAGCAGTACTTC.

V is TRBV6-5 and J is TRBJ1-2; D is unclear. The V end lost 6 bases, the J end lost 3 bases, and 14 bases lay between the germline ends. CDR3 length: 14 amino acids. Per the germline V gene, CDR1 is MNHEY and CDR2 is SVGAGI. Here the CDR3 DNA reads TGTGCCAGCAGGCGGGCCGTAACGGACTATGGCTACACCTTC. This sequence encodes CASRRAVTDYGYTF.

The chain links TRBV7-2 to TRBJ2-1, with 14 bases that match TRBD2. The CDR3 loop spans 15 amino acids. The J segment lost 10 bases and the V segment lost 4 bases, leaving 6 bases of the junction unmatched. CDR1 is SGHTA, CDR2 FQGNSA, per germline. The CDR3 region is CASSSTSGGEREQFF. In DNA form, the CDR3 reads TGTGCCAGCAGCTCGACTAGCGGGGGGGAAAGGGAGCAGTTCTTC.

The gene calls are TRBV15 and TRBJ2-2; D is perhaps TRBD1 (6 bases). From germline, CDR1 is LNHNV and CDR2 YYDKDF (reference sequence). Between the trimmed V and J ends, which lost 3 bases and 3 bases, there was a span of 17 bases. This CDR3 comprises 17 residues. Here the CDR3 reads CATSSGRWDTYTGELFF. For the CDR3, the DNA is TGTGCCACCAGCAGTGGTCGGTGGGACACTTACACCGGGGAGCTGTTTTTT.

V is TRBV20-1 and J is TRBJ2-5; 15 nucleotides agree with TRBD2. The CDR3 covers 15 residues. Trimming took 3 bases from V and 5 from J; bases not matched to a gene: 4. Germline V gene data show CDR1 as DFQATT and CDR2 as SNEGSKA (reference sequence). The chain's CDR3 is CSASRTSGGAETQYF. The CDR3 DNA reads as TGCAGTGCTAGTAGGACTAGCGGGGGGGCCGAGACCCAGTACTTC.

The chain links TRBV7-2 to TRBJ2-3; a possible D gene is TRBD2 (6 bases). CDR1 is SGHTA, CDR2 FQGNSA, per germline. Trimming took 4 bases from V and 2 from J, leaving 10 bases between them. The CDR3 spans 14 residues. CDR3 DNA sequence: TGTGCCAGCAGCTCGGGACTCTCCACAGATACGCAGTATTTT. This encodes CASSSGLSTDTQYF.

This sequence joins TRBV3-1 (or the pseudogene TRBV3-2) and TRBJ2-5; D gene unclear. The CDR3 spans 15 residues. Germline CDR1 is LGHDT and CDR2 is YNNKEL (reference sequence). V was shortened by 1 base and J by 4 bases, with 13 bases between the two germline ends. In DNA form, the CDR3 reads TGTGCCAGCAGCCAAGCCCAGACTCCTTTAGAGACCCAGTACTTC. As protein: CASSQAQTPLETQYF.

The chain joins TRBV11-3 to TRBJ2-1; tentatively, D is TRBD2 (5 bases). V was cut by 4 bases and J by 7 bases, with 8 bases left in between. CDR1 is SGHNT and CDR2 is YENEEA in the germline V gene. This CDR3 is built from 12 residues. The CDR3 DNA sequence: TGTGCCAGCAGCTCGCGGGCTAATGAGCAGTTCTTC. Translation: CASSSRANEQFF. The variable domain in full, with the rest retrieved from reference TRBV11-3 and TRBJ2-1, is EAGVVQSPRYKIIEKKQPVAFWCNPISGHNTLYWYLQNLGQGPELLIRYENEEAVDDSQLPKDRFSAERLKGVDSTLKIQPAELGDSAVYLCASSSRANEQFFGPGTRLTVL.

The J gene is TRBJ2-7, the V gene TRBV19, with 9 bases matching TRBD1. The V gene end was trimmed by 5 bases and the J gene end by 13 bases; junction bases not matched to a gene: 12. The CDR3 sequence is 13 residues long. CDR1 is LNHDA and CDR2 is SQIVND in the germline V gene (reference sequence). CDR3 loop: CASSVPGQGISYF. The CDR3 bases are TGTGCCAGTAGTGTCCCGGGACAGGGAATTAGTTACTTC.

Here the CDR3 reads CASSLGAREQYF. The CDR3 DNA follows: TGTGCCAGCAGCTTGGGGGCTCGCGAGCAGTACTTC. This sequence joins TRBV5-6 and TRBJ2-7; no reliable D call. The CDR3 has 12 amino acids. Between the trimmed V and J ends, which lost 0 bases and 6 bases, there was a span of 7 bases. Per the germline V gene, CDR1 is SGHDT and CDR2 is YYEEEE.

DNA for the CDR3: TGTGCCAGCAGCTTGGGCAGAAGGAGTCAAGAGACCCAGTACTTC. This sequence encodes CASSLGRRSQETQYF. V gene TRBV5-4 combines with J gene TRBJ2-5; no clear D gene. The V end lost 0 bases, the J end lost 2 bases, and 11 bases lay between the germline ends. The CDR3 length is 15 residues. The V gene's germline CDR1 is SGHNT and CDR2 YYREEE (reference sequence).

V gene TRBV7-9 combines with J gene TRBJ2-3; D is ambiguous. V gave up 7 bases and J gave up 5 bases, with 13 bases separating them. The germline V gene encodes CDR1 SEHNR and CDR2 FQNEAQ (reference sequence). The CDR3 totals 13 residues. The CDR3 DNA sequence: TGTGCCAGCATCCACGAGGTTGGAGATACGCAGTATTTT. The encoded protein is CASIHEVGDTQYF.

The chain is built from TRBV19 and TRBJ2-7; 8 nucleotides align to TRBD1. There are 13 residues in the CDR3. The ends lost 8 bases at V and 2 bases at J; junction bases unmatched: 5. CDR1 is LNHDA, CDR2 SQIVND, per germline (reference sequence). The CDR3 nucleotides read TGTGCCAGTGGACAGGGTACCCCCTACGAGCAGTACTTC. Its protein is CASGQGTPYEQYF.

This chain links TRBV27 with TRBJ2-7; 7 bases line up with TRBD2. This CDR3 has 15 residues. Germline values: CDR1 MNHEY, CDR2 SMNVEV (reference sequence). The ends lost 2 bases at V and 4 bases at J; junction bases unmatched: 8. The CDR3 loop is CASSLAGRVSYEQYF. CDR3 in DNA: TGTGCCAGCAGTTTAGCGGGGAGGGTCTCGTACGAGCAGTACTTC.

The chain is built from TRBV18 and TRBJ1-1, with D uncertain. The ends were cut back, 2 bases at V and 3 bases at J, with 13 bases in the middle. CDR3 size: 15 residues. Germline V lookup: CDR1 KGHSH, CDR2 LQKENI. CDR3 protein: CASSPGGLRDTEAFF. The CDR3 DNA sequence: TGTGCCAGCTCACCAGGAGGGTTAAGGGACACTGAAGCTTTCTTT.

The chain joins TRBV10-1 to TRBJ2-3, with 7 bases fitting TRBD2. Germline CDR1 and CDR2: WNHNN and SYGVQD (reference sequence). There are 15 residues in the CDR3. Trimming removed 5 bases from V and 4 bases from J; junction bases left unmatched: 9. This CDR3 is CASSLWEGPSDTQYF. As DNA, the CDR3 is TGCGCCAGCAGTCTCTGGGAGGGCCCCTCAGATACGCAGTATTTT.